These 28 T cell receptor beta chains originate from one sample sequenced in a study of blood T cell repertoires in COVID-19. The table came from immunoSEQ multiplex PCR; TCRdb's copy has only in-frame clones and leaves some out. The table lists 160,000 or so clones, 70% to 85% of them singletons. Material for sequencing was peripheral blood. The receptor set was obtained from a woman aged 50 to 60 with acute or convalescent COVID-19.

The chain is built from TRBV11-2 and TRBJ2-5; TRBD2 aligns across 8 bases. This CDR3 is built from 13 residues. CDR1 SGHAT and CDR2 FQNNGV come from the germline V gene. With 5 bases clipped from V and 4 bases from J, the junction kept 3 bases outside the gene matches. CDR3 residues: CASSNSGVETQYF. DNA of the CDR3: TGTGCCAGCAGCAATAGCGGGGTAGAGACCCAGTACTTC.

The genes are TRBV6-2 or TRBV6-3 and TRBJ2-5, with 14 bases fitting TRBD2. Per the germline V gene, CDR1 is MNHEY and CDR2 is SVGEGT. The CDR3 totals 18 residues. Unmatched junction bases numbered 11, after V lost 3 bases and J lost 5 bases. The DNA for the CDR3 is TGTGCCAGCAGTTATGTCCCGGGACTAGCGGGAGAAGGGGAGACCCAGTACTTC. Translated, it gives CASSYVPGLAGEGETQYF.

The chain uses TRBV9 and TRBJ2-7, with 8 bases aligning to TRBD1. V was clipped by 3 bases and J by 9 bases; unmatched bases: 5. There are 12 residues in the CDR3. Germline V CDR1 and CDR2: SGDLS, YYNGEE. The CDR3 coding sequence is TGTGCCAGCAGCGGTCGACAGGGGCCGCAGTACTTC. Translated, it gives CASSGRQGPQYF. The full variable domain, its missing parts supplied by reference TRBV9 and TRBJ2-7, is DSGVTQTPKHLITATGQRVTLRCSPRSGDLSVYWYQQSLDQGLQFLIQYYNGEERAKGNILERFSAQQFPDLHSELNLSSLELGDSALYFCASSGRQGPQYFGPGTRLTVT.

J is TRBJ1-2 and V is TRBV14, with D unresolved. CDR3 size: 15 residues. In germline, CDR1 is SGHDN, CDR2 FVKESK. V gave up 0 bases and J gave up 5 bases, with 13 bases separating them. In nucleotides, the CDR3 is TGTGCCAGCAGCCAAGAATTGGAGGGTCGTTATGGCTACACCTTC. It yields the protein CASSQELEGRYGYTF.

J is TRBJ1-4 and V is TRBV18, with no clear D. Trimming took 5 bases from V and 4 from J, leaving 14 bases between them. This CDR3 spans 15 amino acids. Germline assignment: CDR1 KGHSH and CDR2 LQKENI. The CDR3 DNA sequence: TGTGCCAGCTCAATGAACGGAGAAATTAATGAAAAACTGTTTTTT. The encoded protein is CASSMNGEINEKLFF.

This chain uses TRBV6-5 with TRBJ1-5, with TRBD1 identical over 7 bases. The CDR3 length is 15 residues. Germline V gives CDR1 MNHEY, CDR2 SVGAGI. Unmatched junction bases numbered 3, after V lost 4 bases and J lost 0 bases. Here the CDR3 reads CASSLTGNSNQPQHF. The CDR3 DNA sequence: TGTGCCAGCAGTTTGACAGGGAATAGCAATCAGCCCCAGCATTTT.

This sequence joins TRBV28 and TRBJ2-7; tentative D call: TRBD1 (6 bases). Germline assignment: CDR1 MDHEN and CDR2 SYDVKM. Trimming took off 7 bases at V and 4 bases at J, with 17 bases between the two ends. This CDR3 is 14 amino acids long. CDR3 sequence (DNA): TGTGCCAGCATCGACCCAGGGGCCGGGTACGAGCAGTACTTC. It codes for CASIDPGAGYEQYF.

J is TRBJ1-4 and V is TRBV15; D unresolved. The CDR3 is 14 amino acids. Germline values: CDR1 LNHNV, CDR2 YYDKDF (reference sequence). V was trimmed by 0 bases and J by 3 bases, leaving 5 bases between them. Written as DNA, the CDR3 is TGTGCCACCAGCAGAGACAATTCTAATGAAAAACTGTTTTTT. It yields the protein CATSRDNSNEKLFF.

V usage is TRBV7-2 and J usage is TRBJ2-7, with TRBD2 identical over 13 bases. Germline CDR1 reads SGHTA; CDR2 reads FQGNSA. With V trimmed by 5 bases and J by 7 bases, 8 bases remained unmatched. The CDR3 is 15 amino acids. CDR3 residues: CASSPTSGRAGEQYF. CDR3 DNA: TGTGCCAGCAGCCCCACTAGCGGGAGGGCAGGAGAGCAGTACTTC.

The chain recombines TRBV6-5 with TRBJ1-6; D uncertain. Germline values: CDR1 MNHEY, CDR2 SVGAGI. The CDR3 is made up of 14 amino acids. Trimming removed 5 bases at V and 5 bases at J, with 10 bases between. The CDR3 DNA reads TGTGCCAGCAGTATCCCGCGGGATAATTCACCCCTCCACTTT. It is translated as CASSIPRDNSPLHF.

The CDR3: CASTGGGLFNEQFF. The DNA for the CDR3 is TGTGCCAGCACCGGGGGGGGCCTGTTCAATGAGCAGTTCTTC. The V call is TRBV28, the J call TRBJ2-1; 8 nucleotides match TRBD2. The CDR3 extends over 14 amino acids. Germline V lookup: CDR1 MDHEN, CDR2 SYDVKM. The V gene end was trimmed by 7 bases and the J gene end by 6 bases; junction bases not matched to a gene: 8. The whole variable domain, remainder taken from reference TRBV28 and TRBJ2-1, is DVKVTQSSRYLVKRTGEKVFLECVQDMDHENMFWYRQDPGLGLRLIYFSYDVKMKEKGDIPEGYSVSREKKERFSLILESASTNQTSMYLCASTGGGLFNEQFFGPGTRLTVL.

This sequence joins TRBV2 and TRBJ2-1, with 11 bases identical to TRBD2. CDR1 and CDR2 from the germline V gene are SNHLY and FYNNEI. The CDR3 covers 15 residues. V gave up 8 bases and J gave up 3 bases; unmatched junction bases: 6. The CDR3 nucleotides are TGTGCCAGCGCCAGAGGGACTAGCGGCTACAATGAGCAGTTCTTC. As protein: CASARGTSGYNEQFF.

The CDR3 is CASSLSSGGAHGELFF. The CDR3, as DNA: TGTGCCAGCAGCCTGTCTAGCGGGGGGGCCCACGGGGAGCTGTTTTTT. The rearrangement joins TRBV7-2 to TRBJ2-2, with 12 nucleotides matching TRBD2. The CDR3 spans 16 residues. After removal of 5 bases from V and 7 bases from J, the junction contained 8 bases not matched to a gene. Looked up from germline, CDR1 is SGHTA and CDR2 is FQGNSA.

Only a few counts were recorded for this clone. The CDR3 sequence is CASSGVRGNTGELFF. CDR3 DNA: TGTGCCAGCAGCGGGGTCCGGGGAAACACCGGGGAGCTGTTTTTT. The genes are TRBV11-2 and TRBJ2-2, with D possibly TRBD2 on 5 matching bases. There are 15 residues in the CDR3. The V gene lost 5 bases and the J gene lost 2 bases, with 12 bases spanning the gap. CDR1 SGHAT and CDR2 FQNNGV come from the germline V gene.

V gene TRBV13 combines with J gene TRBJ2-3; the D is unclear. The CDR3 has 14 amino acids. CDR1 and CDR2 (germline): PRHDT, FYEKMQ (reference sequence). Trimming shortened V by 0 bases and J by 2 bases, and 6 bases separated the two germline ends. The DNA of the CDR3 is TGTGCCAGCAGCTTAGGAGCCCACACAGATACGCAGTATTTT. Translated, it gives CASSLGAHTDTQYF.

V usage is TRBV19 and J usage is TRBJ2-7; the D is unclear. Germline V gene data show CDR1 as LNHDA and CDR2 as SQIVND (reference sequence). V was trimmed by 1 base and J by 3 bases, leaving 10 bases between them. There are 14 residues in the CDR3. CDR3 in amino acids: CASSIGAPNYEQYF. The CDR3 nucleotides read TGTGCCAGTAGTATAGGGGCGCCCAACTACGAGCAGTACTTC.

The chain carries TRBV4-2 and TRBJ1-2; D is undetermined. CDR1 is LGHNA, CDR2 YNFKEQ, per germline. This CDR3 contains 15 residues. V was shortened by 0 bases and J by 5 bases, with 13 bases between the two germline ends. The chain's CDR3 is CASSQDQVRLYGYTF. CDR3 DNA: TGTGCCAGCAGCCAAGATCAAGTCAGGCTTTATGGCTACACCTTC.

The V gene is TRBV5-4, the J gene TRBJ2-1; tentatively, D is TRBD2 (6 bases). This CDR3 is 15 amino acids long. Germline assignment: CDR1 SGHNT and CDR2 YYREEE (reference sequence). Between the trimmed V and J ends, which lost 1 base and 8 bases, there was a span of 16 bases. The DNA of the CDR3 is TGTGCCAGCAGCTTGCGTCAGGAGGGGATGGATGAGCAGTTCTTC. The encoded protein is CASSLRQEGMDEQFF. Full variable domain (remainder filled in from reference TRBV5-4 and TRBJ2-1): ETGVTQSPTHLIKTRGQQVTLRCSSQSGHNTVSWYQQALGQGPQFIFQYYREEENGRGNFPPRFSGLQFPNYSSELNVNALELDDSALYLCASSLRQEGMDEQFFGPGTRLTVL.

This chain uses TRBV29-1 with TRBJ1-4; possible D gene TRBD1, 5 bases. Germline loops: CDR1 SQVTM, CDR2 ANQGSEA. The V gene lost 4 bases and the J gene lost 4 bases, with 13 bases spanning the gap. The CDR3 sequence is 14 residues long. In nucleotides, the CDR3 is TGCAGCGTTGCGGCGGGGGGACGTAATGAAAAACTGTTTTTT. It specifies CSVAAGGRNEKLFF.

This chain connects TRBV11-2 to TRBJ2-7; TRBD1 agrees at 12 bases. Germline CDR1 is SGHAT and CDR2 is FQNNGV. Trimming at V came to 5 bases and at J to 1 base, leaving 9 bases not matched to a gene. The CDR3 is 17 amino acids. CDR3 amino acids: CASSRPGQGAGSYEQYF. DNA for the CDR3: TGTGCCAGCAGCCGTCCGGGACAGGGGGCCGGTTCCTACGAGCAGTACTTC.

Regarding this clone: The same CDR3 arises from other DNA sequences in this sample as well. This chain uses TRBV4-3 with TRBJ1-2; the D is unclear. CDR3 length: 15 residues. Trimming stripped 0 bases from V and 0 bases from J, with 8 bases between. The germline V gene has CDR1 LGHNA and CDR2 YSLEER. The CDR3: CASSQDPGANYGYTF. CDR3 sequence (DNA): TGCGCCAGCAGCCAAGATCCGGGAGCTAACTATGGCTACACCTTC.

In nucleotides, the CDR3 is TGTGCCAGCTGGGGGGTATTGACTGAAGCTTTCTTT. It codes for CASWGVLTEAFF. The rearrangement links TRBV28 to TRBJ1-1; D is perhaps TRBD1 (5 bases). V was cut by 8 bases and J by 5 bases, with 12 bases left in between. Germline CDR1 is MDHEN and CDR2 is SYDVKM. The CDR3 is made up of 12 amino acids.

This sequence joins TRBV9 and TRBJ2-5; 7 positions agree with TRBD2. V lost 0 bases to trimming and J lost 1 base; unmatched junction nucleotides: 3. This CDR3 is built from 15 residues. CDR1 is SGDLS, CDR2 YYNGEE, per germline. For the CDR3, the DNA is TGTGCCAGCAGCGTAGCAGGCGGGAGCCAAGAGACCCAGTACTTC. This sequence encodes CASSVAGGSQETQYF.

The rearrangement joins TRBV30 to TRBJ2-7, with 8 positions matching TRBD2. The germline V gene encodes CDR1 GTSNPN and CDR2 SVGIG (reference sequence). With 4 bases clipped from V and 0 bases from J, the junction kept 5 bases outside the gene matches. This CDR3 comprises 14 residues. The CDR3 here is CAWIAGRNSYEQYF. The CDR3 DNA reads TGTGCCTGGATAGCGGGGCGTAACTCCTACGAGCAGTACTTC.

This clone was detected a few times. V is TRBV28 and J is TRBJ1-2; tentatively, D is TRBD1 (6 bases). Germline CDR1 MDHEN, CDR2 SYDVKM. The V end lost 2 bases, the J end lost 3 bases, and 7 bases lay between the germline ends. The CDR3 contains 13 residues. CDR3 sequence: CASSLTGYYGYTF. The CDR3 DNA reads as TGTGCCAGCAGTTTAACAGGGTACTATGGCTACACCTTC.

The V gene is TRBV9, the J gene TRBJ2-7, with 8 bases aligning to TRBD1. Germline assignment: CDR1 SGDLS and CDR2 YYNGEE. Trimming cost V 5 bases and J 0 bases; bases outside gene matches: 7. The CDR3 is made up of 15 amino acids. The CDR3 loop is CASSVTGDGSYEQYF. CDR3 in DNA: TGTGCCAGCAGTGTGACAGGGGACGGCTCCTACGAGCAGTACTTC.

The chain employs TRBV19 and TRBJ1-1; possible D gene TRBD1, 6 bases. Trimming removed 3 bases from V and 11 bases from J, with 13 bases in between. Germline lookup yields CDR1 LNHDA and CDR2 SQIVND (reference sequence). The CDR3 contains 12 residues. CDR3 nucleotide sequence: TGTGCCAGTAGTATGTTGGGGGGGCCCGCTTTCTTT. This codes for CASSMLGGPAFF.

This clone was observed a handful of times. V usage is TRBV4-1 and J usage is TRBJ1-1; tentative D call: TRBD1 (6 bases). Germline CDR1 MGHRA, CDR2 YSYEKL. The CDR3 covers 14 residues. V shed 0 bases and J shed 4 bases, with 9 bases lying between them. CDR3 DNA: TGCGCCAGCAGCCAAGATCGAGGGGGCACTGAAGCTTTCTTT. Its translation is CASSQDRGGTEAFF.